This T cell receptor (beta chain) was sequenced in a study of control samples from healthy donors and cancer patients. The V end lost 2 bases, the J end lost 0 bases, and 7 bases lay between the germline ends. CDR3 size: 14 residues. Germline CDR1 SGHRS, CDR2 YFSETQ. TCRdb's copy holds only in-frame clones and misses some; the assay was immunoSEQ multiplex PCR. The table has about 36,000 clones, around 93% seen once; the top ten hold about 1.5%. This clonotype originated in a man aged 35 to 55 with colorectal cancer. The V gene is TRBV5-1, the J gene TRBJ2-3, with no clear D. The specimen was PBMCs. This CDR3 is CASSLPASTDTQYF. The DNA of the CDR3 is TGCGCCAGCAGCTTACCAGCCAGCACAGATACGCAGTATTTT.